These 15 T cell receptor beta chains were sequenced from one sample in a study of cytomegalovirus exposure and HLA in healthy donors. Primers included in the PCR were 60 Vbeta and 13 Jbeta primers. TCRdb keeps only in-frame clones here, not all; method: immunoSEQ multiplex PCR. There are some 200,000 clones in the sample; roughly 80% occur only once, and 2.5% to 3.5% lies in the top ten. The sample consisted of PBMCs. The receptor source for this set is a female donor in good health and CMV-seronegative.

J is TRBJ2-1 and V is TRBV23-1; 9 bases map to TRBD2. TRBV23-1 is noted as an ORF with a role that remains uncertain. CDR3 size: 17 residues. The J segment lost 5 bases and the V segment lost 6 bases, leaving 14 bases of the junction unmatched. CDR3 DNA: TGCGCCAGCAGCCTCAAACGGGTGACTAGCGGAGACAATGAGCAGTTCTTC. This encodes CASSLKRVTSGDNEQFF.

Concerning this clone: The junction and the germline gene differ at one end; a read error may be behind it. CDR3 nucleotides: TGTGCCAGCAGCCTAGCGACAGATTATGGCTACACCTTC. As protein: CASSLATDYGYTF. The chain joins TRBV7-9 to TRBJ1-2; D possibly corresponds to TRBD1 (5 bases). This CDR3 is 13 amino acids long. The germline gives CDR1 SEHNR, CDR2 FQNEAQ (reference sequence).

In this sample, this clone turned up a few times. This chain uses TRBV5-5 with TRBJ1-4, with 7 bases lining up with TRBD1. Trimming cost V 4 bases and J 6 bases; bases outside gene matches: 6. Per germline, CDR1 SGHKS and CDR2 YYEKEE (reference sequence). This CDR3 is 14 amino acids long. The CDR3 protein is CASSQGTVHEKLFF. In nucleotides, the CDR3 is TGTGCCAGCAGCCAAGGGACAGTCCATGAAAAACTGTTTTTT.

V gene TRBV10-3 combines with J gene TRBJ1-2; 8 nucleotides line up with TRBD1. V lost 3 bases, J lost 7 bases, and 4 bases stayed unmatched. The CDR3 runs 13 residues. From germline, CDR1 is ENHRY and CDR2 SYGVKD. The DNA of the CDR3 is TGTGCCATCAGTGAAGGACAGGGAAGTGGCTACACCTTC. Residues: CAISEGQGSGYTF.

The V call is TRBV7-2, the J call TRBJ2-7, with TRBD2 matching over 10 bases. The CDR3 has 18 residues. V lost 5 bases, J lost 3 bases, and 16 bases stayed unmatched. The germline V gene encodes CDR1 SGHTA and CDR2 FQGNSA. The CDR3 DNA reads as TGTGCCAGCAGCCCGGGACTAGCGAGTCTACTCAGGGACTACGAGCAGTACTTC. This codes for CASSPGLASLLRDYEQYF.

This clone occurred once. The chain joins TRBV7-2 to TRBJ1-1; no clear D gene. Germline CDR1 and CDR2: SGHTA and FQGNSA. V was shortened by 8 bases and J by 7 bases, with 14 bases between the two germline ends. The CDR3 totals 12 residues. CDR3 sequence reads: CASRGRVGEAFF. The CDR3 DNA reads TGTGCCAGCCGCGGGAGAGTAGGTGAAGCTTTCTTT.

V and J are TRBV5-1 and TRBJ1-1; TRBD1 agrees at 8 bases. CDR1 is SGHRS, CDR2 YFSETQ, per germline. This CDR3 contains 14 residues. The V gene end was trimmed by 7 bases and the J gene end by 5 bases; junction bases not matched to a gene: 10. The CDR3, as DNA: TGCGCCAGCGCCGAGACAGGGGTCTTTACTGAAGCTTTCTTT. It codes for CASAETGVFTEAFF.

The gene calls are TRBV29-1 and TRBJ1-2; D not certain. The CDR3 covers 11 residues. Trimming took off 7 bases at V and 5 bases at J, with 11 bases between the two ends. Per the germline V gene, CDR1 is SQVTM and CDR2 is ANQGSEA. The CDR3 coding sequence is TGCAGCGGCGGGGAAAGATATGGCTACACCTTC. It encodes CSGGERYGYTF.

The rearrangement joins TRBV28 to TRBJ2-3, with 8 bases identical to TRBD1. Unmatched junction bases numbered 6, after V lost 4 bases and J lost 0 bases. CDR1 and CDR2 from the germline V gene are MDHEN and SYDVKM. The CDR3 is 16 residues long. The CDR3 reads CASSWGTGASTDTQYF. CDR3 in DNA: TGTGCCAGCAGTTGGGGGACAGGAGCTAGCACAGATACGCAGTATTTT.

The chain joins TRBV28 to TRBJ1-2, with TRBD1 identical over 10 bases. The CDR3 sequence is 14 residues long. Per the germline V gene, CDR1 is MDHEN and CDR2 is SYDVKM. V was clipped by 7 bases and J by 4 bases; unmatched bases: 6. CDR3 residues: CASTGQGEGYGYTF. CDR3 coding DNA: TGTGCCAGCACCGGACAGGGGGAAGGCTATGGCTACACCTTC.

The CDR3: CAWSRAGDEQYF. The CDR3 coding sequence is TGTGCCTGGAGCCGAGCGGGAGACGAGCAGTACTTC. The gene calls are TRBV30 and TRBJ2-7, with 8 bases aligning to TRBD2. With V trimmed by 3 bases and J by 5 bases, 3 bases remained unmatched. Germline CDR1 is GTSNPN and CDR2 is SVGIG (reference sequence). This CDR3 has 12 amino acids.

This chain links TRBV28 with TRBJ1-1; D is ambiguous. Germline V gene lookup returns CDR1 MDHEN and CDR2 SYDVKM. Between the trimmed V and J ends, which lost 3 bases and 0 bases, there was a span of 5 bases. The CDR3 runs 13 residues. CDR3 residues: CASSLALNTEAFF. Written as DNA, the CDR3 is TGTGCCAGCAGTTTGGCCCTGAACACTGAAGCTTTCTTT.

V is TRBV28 and J is TRBJ2-3, with TRBD2 matching 8 bases. The CDR3 extends over 15 amino acids. The junction had 7 bases not matched to a gene; V was cut back by 6 bases and J by 2 bases. CDR1 is MDHEN, CDR2 SYDVKM, per germline. The CDR3: CASSRGLADTDTQYF. The CDR3 bases are TGTGCCAGCAGCCGTGGACTAGCTGACACAGATACGCAGTATTTT.

V usage is TRBV6-1 and J usage is TRBJ2-2, with 8 bases matching TRBD1. Germline CDR1 is MNHNS and CDR2 is SASEGT. The CDR3 runs 14 residues. V shed 1 base and J 6 bases; nucleotides not matched to a gene: 1. The CDR3: CASSEEQGAGELFF. CDR3 DNA sequence: TGTGCCAGCAGTGAAGAACAGGGGGCCGGGGAGCTGTTTTTT.

The chain uses TRBV28 and TRBJ2-5; D possibly corresponds to TRBD2 (5 bases). This CDR3 region has 14 residues. The germline V gene encodes CDR1 MDHEN and CDR2 SYDVKM. The V end was cut by 6 bases, the J end by 7 bases, with 18 bases between. In DNA, the CDR3 is TGTGCCAGCAGCGCCGCCGGGGAACGGGGGACCCAGTACTTC. This sequence encodes CASSAAGERGTQYF. Supplemented by reference TRBV28 and TRBJ2-5, the full variable domain reads DVKVTQSSRYLVKRTGEKVFLECVQDMDHENMFWYRQDPGLGLRLIYFSYDVKMKEKGDIPEGYSVSREKKERFSLILESASTNQTSMYLCASSAAGERGTQYFGPGTRLLVL.